This T cell receptor (beta chain) was obtained from a study of T-cell memory formation after mild COVID-19. TCRdb reanalysed the 5' RACE reads using MiXCR and keeps one entry per CDR3 protein. Here the sample spans around 120,000 distinct CDR3 sequences, about a sixth being singletons. This receptor was identified in an adult woman who had mild COVID-19 (a few samples of this study predate the infection). Cell type and time point are not known. The specimen sequenced was PBMCs or a T cell subset sorted from them (not recorded which).

In DNA, the CDR3 is TGCAGCGCCCAGCCTACGGGCAATGAGCAGTTCTTC. Amino acids: CSAQPTGNEQFF. V is TRBV29-1 and J is TRBJ2-1; D remains ambiguous. With 7 bases removed from V and 6 bases from J, the gap between germline ends came to 13 bases. The CDR3 has 12 amino acids. The germline V gene encodes CDR1 SQVTM and CDR2 ANQGSEA.